The rows below give T cell receptor beta chains drawn from one sample of a study of Tregs in tolerant kidney transplant recipients. Data came from immunoSEQ multiplex PCR; TCRdb stores just in-frame clones and leaves some out. The table has tens of thousands of clones, around 83% seen once. Input material: CD4+ T cells from blood. The receptors stem from a human donor in good health. Each CDR3 is given with its conserved first and last residue. A D gene is named only where the DNA matches it firmly. Part of the rows lack a size; the others show once, few, many or a class for expanded clones.

J gene | D gene | clone size | V gene | CDR3 DNA | CDR3 protein
TRBJ2-1 | TRBD2 | . | TRBV5-1 | TGCGCCAGCAAGGCTAGCGGGGGGACCTACAATGAGCAGTTCTTC | CASKASGGTYNEQFF
TRBJ2-5 | TRBD2 | . | TRBV11-2 | TGTGCCAGCAGCCTACCCGGTCGGGTAGCGGGGGTAAAGACCCAGTACTTC | CASSLPGRVAGVKTQYF
TRBJ2-5 | TRBD1 | . | TRBV10-3 | TGTGCCATCAGCACCGGGACAGGGGAGAGGGAGACCCAGTACTTC | CAISTGTGERETQYF
TRBJ2-3 | . | . | TRBV19 | TGTGCCAGTAGTATTGGAAAAGATACGCAGTATTTT | CASSIGKDTQYF
TRBJ2-7 | . | . | TRBV15 | TGTGCCACCAGCAGGCGGGACGGATCCTACGAGCAGTACTTC | CATSRRDGSYEQYF
TRBJ1-2 | . | few | TRBV27 | TGTGCCAGCAGTTTCACATCCGGGACGGACTATGGCTACACCTTC | CASSFTSGTDYGYTF
TRBJ2-2 | TRBD1 | . | TRBV5-4 | TGTGCCAGCAGCTCCAGGGGGCGTAACACCGGGGAGCTGTTTTTT | CASSSRGRNTGELFF
TRBJ2-1 | TRBD2 | . | TRBV27 | TGTGCCAGCAGTTTATTAAGCGGGAGTGAAAGTGAGCAGTTCTTC | CASSLLSGSESEQFF
TRBJ2-3 | TRBD1 | once | TRBV29-1 | TGCAGCGGGGATCTAGCAGGGGGATCCGATACGCAGTATTTT | CSGDLAGGSDTQYF
TRBJ1-6 | . | . | TRBV30 | TGTGCCTGGAGAGCGCAGTATAATTCACCCCTCCACTTT | CAWRAQYNSPLHF
TRBJ2-1 | . | . | TRBV15 | TGTGCCACCCGCACCTGGGGGGTCGATGAGCAGTTCTTC | CATRTWGVDEQFF
TRBJ2-5 | TRBD1 | . | TRBV2 | TGTGCCAGCAGTTTTACAGGGGGCATGGAGACCCAGTACTTC | CASSFTGGMETQYF
TRBJ1-3 | . | . | TRBV28 | TGTGCCAGCAGTTTGGGGGCCGACTCTGGAAACACCATATATTTT | CASSLGADSGNTIYF
TRBJ1-1 | . | . | TRBV11-3 | TGTGCCAGCAGCCTTTCCGAAGGCATTTTCGGAGGGGAGACTGAAGCTTTCTTT | CASSLSEGIFGGETEAFF
TRBJ1-2 | . | . | TRBV2 | TGTGCCAGCAGGGCGTTCGGAGGGCTTTATGGCTACACCTTC | CASRAFGGLYGYTF
TRBJ1-6 | TRBD1 | . | TRBV5-1 | TGCGCCAGCAGCCCCCAGACAGGGGAGGGATCACCCCTCCACTTT | CASSPQTGEGSPLHF
TRBJ2-3 | . | . | TRBV6-5 | TGTGCCAGCAGTCGTAGGTCCCCCGATACGCAGTATTTT | CASSRRSPDTQYF
TRBJ2-2 | TRBD2 | . | TRBV7-9 | TGTGCCAGCACCGAACTAGCGGGCCTCACCGGGGAGCTGTTTTTT | CASTELAGLTGELFF
TRBJ2-7 | TRBD2 | . | TRBV7-2 | TGTGCCAGCAGCCCAGAACAAGGACTAGTGTACGAGCAGTACTTC | CASSPEQGLVYEQYF
TRBJ1-4 | . | . | TRBV6-5 | TGTGCCAGCAGTTACTCTATTACCAATCGGGGTGAAAAACTGTTTTTT | CASSYSITNRGEKLFF
TRBJ2-3 | . | . | TRBV7-2 | TGTGCCAGCAGCTTAGATCCCAGGGCGTCGACAGATACGCAGTATTTT | CASSLDPRASTDTQYF
TRBJ2-3 | . | . | TRBV10-3 | TGTGCCATCAGCAGGGACGCCTCAGGCACAGATACGCAGTATTTT | CAISRDASGTDTQYF